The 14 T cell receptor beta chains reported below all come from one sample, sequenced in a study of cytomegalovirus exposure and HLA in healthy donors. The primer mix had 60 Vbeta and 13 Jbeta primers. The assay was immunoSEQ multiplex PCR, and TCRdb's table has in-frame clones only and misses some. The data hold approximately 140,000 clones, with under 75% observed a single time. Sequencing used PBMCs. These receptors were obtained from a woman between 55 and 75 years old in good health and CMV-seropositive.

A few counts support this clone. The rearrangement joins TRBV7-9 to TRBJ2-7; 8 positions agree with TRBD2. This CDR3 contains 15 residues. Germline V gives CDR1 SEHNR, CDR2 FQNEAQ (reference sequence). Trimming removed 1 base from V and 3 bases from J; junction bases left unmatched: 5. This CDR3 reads CASSLGAGANYEQYF. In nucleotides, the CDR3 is TGTGCCAGCAGCTTAGGAGCGGGAGCCAACTACGAGCAGTACTTC.

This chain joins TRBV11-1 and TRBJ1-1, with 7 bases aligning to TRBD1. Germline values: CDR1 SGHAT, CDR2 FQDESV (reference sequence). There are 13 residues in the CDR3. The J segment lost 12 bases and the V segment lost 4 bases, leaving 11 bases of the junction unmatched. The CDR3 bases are TGTGCCAGCAGCTGGGGACAGAATAGAGGTCCTTTCTTT. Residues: CASSWGQNRGPFF.

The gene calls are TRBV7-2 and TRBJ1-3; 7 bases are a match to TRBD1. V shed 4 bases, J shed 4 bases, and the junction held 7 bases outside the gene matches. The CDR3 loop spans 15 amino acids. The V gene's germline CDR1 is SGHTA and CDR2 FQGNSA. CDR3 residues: CASSSQTGVGNTIYF. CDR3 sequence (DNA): TGTGCCAGCAGCTCACAAACAGGGGTCGGAAACACCATATATTTT. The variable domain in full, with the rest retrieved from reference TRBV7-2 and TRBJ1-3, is GAGVSQSPSNKVTEKGKDVELRCDPISGHTALYWYRQSLGQGLEFLIYFQGNSAPDKSGLPSDRFSAERTGGSVSTLTIQRTQQEDSAVYLCASSSQTGVGNTIYFGEGSWLTVV.

The DNA of the CDR3 is TGTGCCACCAGCAGAGGGGCAGACACAGATACGCAGTATTTT. Translated: CATSRGADTDTQYF. The chain is built from TRBV15 and TRBJ2-3, with unresolved D. Germline CDR1 reads LNHNV; CDR2 reads YYDKDF (reference sequence). With 1 base removed from V and 2 bases from J, the gap between germline ends came to 7 bases. The CDR3 has 14 residues.

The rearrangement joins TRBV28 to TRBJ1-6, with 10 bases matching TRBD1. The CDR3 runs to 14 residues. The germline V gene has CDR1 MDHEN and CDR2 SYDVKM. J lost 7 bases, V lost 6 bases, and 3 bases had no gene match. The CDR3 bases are TGTGCCAGCAGGGGACAGGGGCGGAATTCACCCCTCCACTTT. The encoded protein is CASRGQGRNSPLHF.

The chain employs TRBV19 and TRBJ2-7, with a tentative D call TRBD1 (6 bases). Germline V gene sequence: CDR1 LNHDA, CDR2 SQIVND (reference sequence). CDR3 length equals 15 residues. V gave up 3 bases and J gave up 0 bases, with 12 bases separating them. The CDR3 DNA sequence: TGTGCCAGTAGTATCACAGGGACCCTCTCCTACGAGCAGTACTTC. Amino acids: CASSITGTLSYEQYF.

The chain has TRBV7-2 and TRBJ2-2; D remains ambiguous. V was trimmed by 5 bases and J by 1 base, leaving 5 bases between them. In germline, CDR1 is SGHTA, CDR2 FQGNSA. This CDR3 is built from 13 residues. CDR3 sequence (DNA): TGTGCCAGCAGCCCGTTGAACACCGGGGAGCTGTTTTTT. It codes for CASSPLNTGELFF.

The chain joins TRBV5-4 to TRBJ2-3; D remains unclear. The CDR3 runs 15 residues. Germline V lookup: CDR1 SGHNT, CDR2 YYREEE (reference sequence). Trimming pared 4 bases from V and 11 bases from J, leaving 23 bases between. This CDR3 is CASSPTEIGDPRQYF. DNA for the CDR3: TGTGCCAGCAGCCCCACCGAGATAGGCGACCCTAGGCAGTATTTT.

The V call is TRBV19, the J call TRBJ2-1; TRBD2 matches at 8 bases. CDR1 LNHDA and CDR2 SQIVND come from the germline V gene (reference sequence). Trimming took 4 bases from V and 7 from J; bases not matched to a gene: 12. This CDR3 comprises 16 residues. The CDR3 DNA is TGTGCCAGTAGTACCCCCAGGGGCGGGAGGACGAATGAGCAGTTCTTC. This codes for CASSTPRGGRTNEQFF.

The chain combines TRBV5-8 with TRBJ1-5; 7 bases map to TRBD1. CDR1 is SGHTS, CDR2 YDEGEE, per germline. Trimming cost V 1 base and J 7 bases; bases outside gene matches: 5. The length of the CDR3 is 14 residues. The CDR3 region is CASSLSGGGQPQHF. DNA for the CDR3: TGTGCCAGCAGCTTGTCAGGGGGTGGGCAGCCCCAGCATTTT.

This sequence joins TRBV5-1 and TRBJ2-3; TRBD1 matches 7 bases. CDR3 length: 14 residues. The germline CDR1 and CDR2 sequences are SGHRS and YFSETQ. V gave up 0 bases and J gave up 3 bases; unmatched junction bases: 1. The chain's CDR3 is CASSLDRGTDTQYF. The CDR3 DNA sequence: TGCGCCAGCAGCTTGGACAGGGGAACAGATACGCAGTATTTT.

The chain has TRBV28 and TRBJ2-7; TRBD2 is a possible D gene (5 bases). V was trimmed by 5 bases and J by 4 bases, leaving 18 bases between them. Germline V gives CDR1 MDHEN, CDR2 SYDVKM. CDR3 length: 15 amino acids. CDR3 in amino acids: CASSPNGRGSYEQYF. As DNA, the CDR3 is TGTGCCAGCAGTCCTAATGGACGAGGGAGTTACGAGCAGTACTTC.

CDR3 residues: CASSEGGQGYGAFF. DNA of the CDR3: TGCGCCAGCAGTGAGGGGGGACAGGGATACGGAGCTTTCTTT. The rearrangement joins TRBV10-1 to TRBJ1-1; 9 bases are a match to TRBD1. CDR3 length equals 14 residues. Germline CDR1 reads WNHNN; CDR2 reads SYGVQD (reference sequence). V was pared by 2 bases and J by 10 bases, with 8 bases of the junction left unmatched.

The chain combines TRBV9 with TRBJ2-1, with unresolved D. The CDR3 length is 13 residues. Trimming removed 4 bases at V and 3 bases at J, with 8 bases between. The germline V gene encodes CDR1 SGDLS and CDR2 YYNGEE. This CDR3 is CASSPRVYNEQFF. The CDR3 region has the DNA TGTGCCAGCAGCCCTCGGGTCTACAATGAGCAGTTCTTC.